Below, 9 T cell receptor beta chains from the same sample are listed, as sequenced in a study of human T cells and chemical hapten exposure. Time point noted: patch test 3, about 24 weeks after DPC sensitization. Noted treatment: therapeutic diphenylcyclopropenone sensitization with weekly scalp DPC. TCRdb itself ran the RACE reads through MiXCR, one entry per CDR3 protein. Of under 200,000 distinct CDR3 sequences in the sample, 28% were seen once. The sequenced sample was whole blood, obtained in connection with sensitization to the hapten diphenylcyclopropenone (DPC). Receptors were obtained from a woman aged 18-29 years with alopecia areata. Some clones in this sample may be carry-over from other donors' samples.

The chain is built from TRBV19 and TRBJ2-1, with no clear D. V lost 4 bases, J lost 9 bases, and 10 bases lay in between. In germline, CDR1 is LNHDA, CDR2 SQIVND (reference sequence). The CDR3 loop spans 12 amino acids. The CDR3 is CASSSHGREQFF. The CDR3 bases are TGTGCCAGTAGTAGCCATGGACGTGAGCAGTTCTTC.

The chain employs TRBV20-1 and TRBJ2-7; 7 bases are a match to TRBD1. Germline trimming cut 5 bases from V and 6 bases from J; bases unmatched to any gene: 13. Germline V lookup: CDR1 DFQATT, CDR2 SNEGSKA (reference sequence). This CDR3 region has 14 residues. This chain's CDR3 is CSAPLGTEGVEQYF. The CDR3 coding sequence is TGCAGTGCTCCGTTGGGGACAGAGGGAGTCGAGCAGTACTTC.

This clonotype has at least ten counts. The V call is TRBV4-3, the J call TRBJ2-1; a possible D gene is TRBD2 (5 bases). The CDR3 length is 15 residues. Germline-derived CDR1 and CDR2 are LGHNA and YSLEER. The ends were cut back, 3 bases at V and 0 bases at J, with 9 bases in the middle. CDR3 bases: TGCGCCAGCAGCCAGGATGGAGGCTCCTACAATGAGCAGTTCTTC. As protein: CASSQDGGSYNEQFF.

This chain connects TRBV6-2 or TRBV6-3 to TRBJ1-1; D is undetermined. The CDR3 contains 13 residues. Trimming removed 11 bases from V and 5 bases from J, with 18 bases in between. Germline assignment: CDR1 MNHEY and CDR2 SVGEGT. CDR3 loop: CAGRAEGTTEAFF. CDR3 sequence (DNA): TGTGCCGGCCGCGCGGAGGGAACAACTGAAGCTTTCTTT.

V is TRBV6-5 and J is TRBJ1-1; the match to TRBD1 covers 7 bases. This CDR3 spans 14 amino acids. The J segment lost 7 bases and the V segment lost 2 bases, leaving 7 bases of the junction unmatched. The germline V gene encodes CDR1 MNHEY and CDR2 SVGAGI. The CDR3 DNA is TGTGCCAGCAGTTACACGACAGGGTTTGATGAAGCTTTCTTT. Protein sequence: CASSYTTGFDEAFF.

V and J are TRBV7-2 and TRBJ2-1; possible D gene TRBD2, 7 bases. The CDR3 has 12 amino acids. Germline loops: CDR1 SGHTA, CDR2 FQGNSA. Deletions cut 8 bases from V and 8 bases from J, with 13 bases between. This CDR3 is CASGGAADEQFF. In DNA form, the CDR3 reads TGTGCCAGCGGGGGGGCGGCGGATGAGCAGTTCTTC.

The CDR3 region is CAWSGGSGGRGSNQPQHF. In nucleotides, the CDR3 is TGTGCCTGGAGTGGAGGGAGCGGAGGAAGGGGAAGCAATCAGCCCCAGCATTTT. The J gene is TRBJ1-5, the V gene TRBV30, with D perhaps TRBD1 (5 bases). Germline CDR1 is GTSNPN and CDR2 is SVGIG (reference sequence). The CDR3 extends over 18 amino acids. The V and J ends lost 1 base and 1 base respectively, with 20 bases between them. Full variable domain (remainder filled in from reference TRBV30 and TRBJ1-5): SQTIHQWPATLVQPVGSPLSLECTVEGTSNPNLYWYRQAAGRGLQLLFYSVGIGQISSEVPQNLSASRPQDRQFILSSKKLLLSDSGFYLCAWSGGSGGRGSNQPQHFGDGTRLSIL.

The V gene is TRBV4-3, the J gene TRBJ2-1; D is unclear. Trimming took off 3 bases at V and 6 bases at J, with 12 bases between the two ends. This CDR3 comprises 14 residues. The germline CDR1 and CDR2 sequences are LGHNA and YSLEER. DNA of the CDR3: TGCGCCAGCAGCCACGGACCCGTCCCCAATGAGCAGTTCTTC. This sequence encodes CASSHGPVPNEQFF.

In this sample, this clonotype turned up a few times. The chain employs TRBV20-1 and TRBJ1-2; no definite D call. Germline V gene data show CDR1 as DFQATT and CDR2 as SNEGSKA (reference sequence). The length of the CDR3 is 13 residues. V was shortened by 6 bases and J by 4 bases, with 15 bases between the two germline ends. For the CDR3, the DNA is TGCAGTGCCAGGATAAGACCGCTCTATGGCTACACCTTC. Translated: CSARIRPLYGYTF.